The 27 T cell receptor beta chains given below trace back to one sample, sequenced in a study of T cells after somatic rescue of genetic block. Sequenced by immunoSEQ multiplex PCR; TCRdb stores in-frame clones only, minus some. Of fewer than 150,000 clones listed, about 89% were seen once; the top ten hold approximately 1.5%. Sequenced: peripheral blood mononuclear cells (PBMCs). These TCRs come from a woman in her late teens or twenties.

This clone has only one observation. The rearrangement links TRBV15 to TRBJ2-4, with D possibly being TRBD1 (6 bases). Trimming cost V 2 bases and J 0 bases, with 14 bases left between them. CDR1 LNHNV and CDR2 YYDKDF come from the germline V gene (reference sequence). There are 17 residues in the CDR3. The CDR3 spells CATSRPGQTLAKNIQYF. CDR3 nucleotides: TGTGCCACCAGCAGACCAGGACAGACCCTAGCCAAAAACATTCAGTACTTC.

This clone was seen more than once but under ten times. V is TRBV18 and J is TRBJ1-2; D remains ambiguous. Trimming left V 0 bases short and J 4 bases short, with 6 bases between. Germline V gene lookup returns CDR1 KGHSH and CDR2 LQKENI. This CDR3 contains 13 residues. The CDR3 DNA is TGTGCCAGCTCACCACCGGAGGGCTATGGCTACACCTTC. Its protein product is CASSPPEGYGYTF.

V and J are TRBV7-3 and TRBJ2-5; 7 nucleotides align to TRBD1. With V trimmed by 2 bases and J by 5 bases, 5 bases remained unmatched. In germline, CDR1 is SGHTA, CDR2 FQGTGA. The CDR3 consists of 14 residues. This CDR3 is CASSLLGGRETQYF. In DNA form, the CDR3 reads TGTGCCAGCAGCTTACTAGGGGGCCGGGAGACCCAGTACTTC.

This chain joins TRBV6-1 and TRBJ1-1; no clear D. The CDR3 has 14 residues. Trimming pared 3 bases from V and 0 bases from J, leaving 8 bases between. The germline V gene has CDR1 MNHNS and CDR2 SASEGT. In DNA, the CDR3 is TGTGCCAGCAGTGATATAAGCATGAACACTGAAGCTTTCTTT. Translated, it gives CASSDISMNTEAFF.

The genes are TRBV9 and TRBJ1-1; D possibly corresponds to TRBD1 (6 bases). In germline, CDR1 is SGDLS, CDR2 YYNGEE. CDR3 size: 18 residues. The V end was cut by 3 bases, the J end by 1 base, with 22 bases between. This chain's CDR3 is CASSARSRGGDRNTEAFF. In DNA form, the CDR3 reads TGTGCCAGCAGCGCTAGATCGAGGGGGGGCGATAGGAACACTGAAGCTTTCTTT. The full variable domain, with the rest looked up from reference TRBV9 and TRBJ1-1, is DSGVTQTPKHLITATGQRVTLRCSPRSGDLSVYWYQQSLDQGLQFLIQYYNGEERAKGNILERFSAQQFPDLHSELNLSSLELGDSALYFCASSARSRGGDRNTEAFFGQGTRLTVV.

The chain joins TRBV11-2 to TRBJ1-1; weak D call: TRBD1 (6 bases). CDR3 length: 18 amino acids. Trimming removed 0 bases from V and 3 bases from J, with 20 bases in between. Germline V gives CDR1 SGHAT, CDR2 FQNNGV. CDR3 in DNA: TGTGCCAGCAGCTTAGAGAGGTGGGGGGGCAGGCCGGACACTGAAGCTTTCTTT. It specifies CASSLERWGGRPDTEAFF.

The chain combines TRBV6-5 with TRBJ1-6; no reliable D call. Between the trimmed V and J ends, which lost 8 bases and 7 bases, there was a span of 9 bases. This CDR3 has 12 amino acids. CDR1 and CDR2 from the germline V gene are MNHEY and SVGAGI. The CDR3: CASHTTNSPLHF. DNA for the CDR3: TGTGCCAGCCACACCACAAATTCACCCCTCCACTTT.

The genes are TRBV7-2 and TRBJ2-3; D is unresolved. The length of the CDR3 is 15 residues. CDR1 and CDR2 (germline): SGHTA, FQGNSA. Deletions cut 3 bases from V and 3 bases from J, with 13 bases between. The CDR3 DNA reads TGTGCCAGCAGCTTTCTCCCTTTGGCAACAGATACGCAGTATTTT. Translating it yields CASSFLPLATDTQYF. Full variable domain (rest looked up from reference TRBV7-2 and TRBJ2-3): GAGVSQSPSNKVTEKGKDVELRCDPISGHTALYWYRQSLGQGLEFLIYFQGNSAPDKSGLPSDRFSAERTGGSVSTLTIQRTQQEDSAVYLCASSFLPLATDTQYFGPGTRLTVL.

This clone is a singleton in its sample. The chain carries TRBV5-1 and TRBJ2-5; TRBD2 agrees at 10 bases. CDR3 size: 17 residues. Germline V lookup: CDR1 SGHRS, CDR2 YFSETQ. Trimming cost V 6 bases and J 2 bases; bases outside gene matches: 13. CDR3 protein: CASTHMFSGGPQETQYF. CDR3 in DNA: TGCGCCAGCACGCATATGTTTAGCGGGGGGCCTCAAGAGACCCAGTACTTC. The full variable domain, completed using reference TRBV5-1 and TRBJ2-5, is KAGVTQTPRYLIKTRGQQVTLSCSPISGHRSVSWYQQTPGQGLQFLFEYFSETQRNKGNFPGRFSGRQFSNSRSEMNVSTLELGDSALYLCASTHMFSGGPQETQYFGPGTRLLVL.

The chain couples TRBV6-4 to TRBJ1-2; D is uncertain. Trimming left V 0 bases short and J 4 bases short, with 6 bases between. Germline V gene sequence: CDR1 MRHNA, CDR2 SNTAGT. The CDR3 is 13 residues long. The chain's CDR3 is CASSDSSAYGYTF. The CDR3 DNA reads TGTGCCAGCAGTGACTCGTCGGCCTATGGCTACACCTTC.

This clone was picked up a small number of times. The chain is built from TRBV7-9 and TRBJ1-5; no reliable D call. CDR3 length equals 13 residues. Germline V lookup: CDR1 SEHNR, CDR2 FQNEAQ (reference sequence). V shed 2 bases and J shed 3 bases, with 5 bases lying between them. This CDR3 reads CASSLLDNQPQHF. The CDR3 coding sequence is TGTGCCAGCAGCTTATTAGACAATCAGCCCCAGCATTTT.

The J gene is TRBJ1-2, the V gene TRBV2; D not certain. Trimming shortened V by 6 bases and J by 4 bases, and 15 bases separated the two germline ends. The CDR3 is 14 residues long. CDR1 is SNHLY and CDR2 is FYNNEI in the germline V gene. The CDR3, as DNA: TGTGCCAGCAGCGACGGACCGCGACCCTATGGCTACACCTTC. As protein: CASSDGPRPYGYTF.

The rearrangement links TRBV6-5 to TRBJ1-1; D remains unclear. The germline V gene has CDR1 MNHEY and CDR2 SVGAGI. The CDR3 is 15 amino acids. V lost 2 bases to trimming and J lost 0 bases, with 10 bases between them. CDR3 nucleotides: TGTGCCAGCAGTTACGGGCCGTTAATGAACACTGAAGCTTTCTTT. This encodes CASSYGPLMNTEAFF.

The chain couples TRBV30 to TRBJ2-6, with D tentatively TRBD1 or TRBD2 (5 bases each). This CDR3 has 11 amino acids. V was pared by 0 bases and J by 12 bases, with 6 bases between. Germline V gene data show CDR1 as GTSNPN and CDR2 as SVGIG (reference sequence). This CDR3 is CAWSVGAVLTF. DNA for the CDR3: TGTGCCTGGAGTGTCGGGGCCGTCCTGACTTTC.

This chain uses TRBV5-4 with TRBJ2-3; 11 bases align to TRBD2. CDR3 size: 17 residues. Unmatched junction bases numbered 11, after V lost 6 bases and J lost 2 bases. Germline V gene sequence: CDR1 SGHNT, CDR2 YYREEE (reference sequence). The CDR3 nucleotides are TGTGCCAGCACCCGGTCCCTAGCGGGGGGTCCCACAGATACGCAGTATTTT. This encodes CASTRSLAGGPTDTQYF.

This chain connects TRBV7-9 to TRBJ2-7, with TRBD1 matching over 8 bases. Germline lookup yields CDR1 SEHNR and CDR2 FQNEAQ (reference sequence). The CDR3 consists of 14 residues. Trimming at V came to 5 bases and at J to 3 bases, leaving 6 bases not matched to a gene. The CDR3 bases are TGTGCCAGCAGCCATCGGACAGGGATCTACGAGCAGTACTTC. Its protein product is CASSHRTGIYEQYF. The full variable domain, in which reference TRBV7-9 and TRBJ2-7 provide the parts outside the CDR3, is DTGVSQNPRHKITKRGQNVTFRCDPISEHNRLYWYRQTLGQGPEFLTYFQNEAQLEKSRLLSDRFSAERPKGSFSTLEIQRTEQGDSAMYLCASSHRTGIYEQYFGPGTRLTVT.

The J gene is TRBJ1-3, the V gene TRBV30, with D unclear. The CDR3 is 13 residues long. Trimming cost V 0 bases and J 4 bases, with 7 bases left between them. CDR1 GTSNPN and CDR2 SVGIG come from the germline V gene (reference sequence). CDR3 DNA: TGTGCCTGGAGTGTACTGGGCGGAAACACCATATATTTT. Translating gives CAWSVLGGNTIYF. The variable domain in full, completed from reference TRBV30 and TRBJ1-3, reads SQTIHQWPATLVQPVGSPLSLECTVEGTSNPNLYWYRQAAGRGLQLLFYSVGIGQISSEVPQNLSASRPQDRQFILSSKKLLLSDSGFYLCAWSVLGGNTIYFGEGSWLTVV.

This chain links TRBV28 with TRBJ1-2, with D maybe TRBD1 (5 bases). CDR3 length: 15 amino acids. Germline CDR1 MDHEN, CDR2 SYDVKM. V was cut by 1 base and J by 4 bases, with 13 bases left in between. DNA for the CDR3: TGTGCCAGCAGTTTATCGGGGCCCAGAGGCTATGGCTACACCTTC. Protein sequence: CASSLSGPRGYGYTF.

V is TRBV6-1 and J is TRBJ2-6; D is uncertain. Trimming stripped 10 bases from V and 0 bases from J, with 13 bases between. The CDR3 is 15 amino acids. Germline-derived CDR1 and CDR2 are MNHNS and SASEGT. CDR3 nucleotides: TGTGCCACTGGGATGGGTTACTCTGGGGCCAACGTCCTGACTTTC. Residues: CATGMGYSGANVLTF.

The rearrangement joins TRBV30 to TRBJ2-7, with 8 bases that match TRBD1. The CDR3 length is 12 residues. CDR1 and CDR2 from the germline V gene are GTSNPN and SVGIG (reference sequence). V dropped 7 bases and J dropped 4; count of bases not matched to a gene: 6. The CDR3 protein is CAYGQGTYEQYF. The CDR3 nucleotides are TGTGCCTATGGACAGGGCACTTACGAGCAGTACTTC.

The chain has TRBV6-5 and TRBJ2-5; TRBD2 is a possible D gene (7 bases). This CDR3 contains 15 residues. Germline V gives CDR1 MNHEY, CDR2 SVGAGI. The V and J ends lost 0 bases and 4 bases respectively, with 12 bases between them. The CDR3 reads CASSYSSGEGETQYF. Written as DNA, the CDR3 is TGTGCCAGCAGTTACTCGTCAGGGGAGGGAGAGACCCAGTACTTC.

The CDR3 sequence: CASSPPGGLGNTF. In nucleotides, the CDR3 is TGTGCCAGCTCACCACCAGGTGGCCTCGGAAACACCTTC. The chain recombines TRBV18 with TRBJ1-2; D remains unclear. V lost 0 bases to trimming and J lost 12 bases, with 14 bases between them. The CDR3 consists of 13 residues. CDR1 is KGHSH and CDR2 is LQKENI in the germline V gene.

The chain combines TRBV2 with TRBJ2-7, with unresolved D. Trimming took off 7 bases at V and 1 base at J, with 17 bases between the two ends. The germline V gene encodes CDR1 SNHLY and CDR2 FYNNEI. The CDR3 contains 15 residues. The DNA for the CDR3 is TGTGCCAGCACCCCAGACATCACGTCATCCTACGAGCAGTACTTC. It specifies CASTPDITSSYEQYF.

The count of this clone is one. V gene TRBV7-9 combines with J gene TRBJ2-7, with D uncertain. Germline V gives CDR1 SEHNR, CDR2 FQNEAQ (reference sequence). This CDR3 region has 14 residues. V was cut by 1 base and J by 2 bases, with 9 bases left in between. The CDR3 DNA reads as TGTGCCAGCAGCTTAGGCCACCTGACCTACGAGCAGTACTTC. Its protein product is CASSLGHLTYEQYF.

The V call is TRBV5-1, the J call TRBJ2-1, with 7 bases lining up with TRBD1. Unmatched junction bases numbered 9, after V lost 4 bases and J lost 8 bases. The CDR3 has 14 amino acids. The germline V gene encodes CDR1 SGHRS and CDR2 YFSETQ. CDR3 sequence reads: CASSQNYRGDEQFF. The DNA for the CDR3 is TGCGCCAGCAGCCAGAATTACAGGGGTGATGAGCAGTTCTTC.

CDR3 in amino acids: CSAQGTRGGKLFF. The CDR3 bases are TGCAGCGCACAGGGGACCCGAGGAGGAAAACTGTTTTTT. J is TRBJ1-4 and V is TRBV29-1; 7 bases align to TRBD1. The CDR3 has 13 residues. V dropped 7 bases and J dropped 10; count of bases not matched to a gene: 12. Per germline, CDR1 SQVTM and CDR2 ANQGSEA.

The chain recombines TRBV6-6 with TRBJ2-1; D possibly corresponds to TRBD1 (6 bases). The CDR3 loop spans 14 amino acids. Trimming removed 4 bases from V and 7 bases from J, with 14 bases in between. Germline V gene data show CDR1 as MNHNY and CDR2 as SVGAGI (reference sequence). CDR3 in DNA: TGTGCCAGCAGTTCGGACTCGACAGGAAATGAGCAGTTCTTC. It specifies CASSSDSTGNEQFF.